These T cell receptor beta chains were read from a single sample in a study of CXCR3-negative and CXCR3-positive naive CD8 T cells. TCRdb re-called the 5' RACE reads and gives one entry per CDR3 protein, without DNA. In total, the table holds about 56,000 distinct CDR3 sequences. Sequencing was done on a sample of memory CD8+ T cells from blood. The receptors originated from a human donor in good health. Some clones in this sample may be carry-over from other donors' samples. CDR3s include the opening cysteine and the closing phenylalanine or tryptophan. Fields, in order: J gene, V gene, CDR3 protein.

j_gene: TRBJ1-2; v_gene: TRBV7-9; CDR3aa: CASSLGGDVYPYGYTF
j_gene: TRBJ2-2; v_gene: TRBV29-1; CDR3aa: CSVELPGTGFTGELFF
j_gene: TRBJ2-7; v_gene: TRBV13; CDR3aa: CASSSGQGVLEQYF
j_gene: TRBJ2-7; v_gene: TRBV7-9; CDR3aa: CASSQTSLGSGQNEQYF
j_gene: TRBJ1-2; v_gene: TRBV14; CDR3aa: CASSQEVWGRANYGYTF
j_gene: TRBJ2-2; v_gene: TRBV23-1; CDR3aa: CASSQYDRGTGELFF
j_gene: TRBJ2-1; v_gene: TRBV6-5; CDR3aa: CASSSLDGVQFF
j_gene: TRBJ2-1; v_gene: TRBV29-1; CDR3aa: CSVEDPLAGQPGNEQFF
j_gene: TRBJ2-3; v_gene: TRBV18; CDR3aa: CASSPPTFVITDTQYF
j_gene: TRBJ2-7; v_gene: TRBV6-6; CDR3aa: CASSYSVEGGYEQYF
j_gene: TRBJ2-1; v_gene: TRBV23-1; CDR3aa: CASSQFPGQGARNEQFF
j_gene: TRBJ1-4; v_gene: TRBV7-2; CDR3aa: CASSPVFVGNTNEKLFF
j_gene: TRBJ2-7; v_gene: TRBV28; CDR3aa: CASSPGTVSYEQYF
j_gene: TRBJ2-4; v_gene: TRBV29-1; CDR3aa: CSVETLGGGWNIQYF
j_gene: TRBJ1-5; v_gene: TRBV20-1; CDR3aa: CSARDHRGYNVQPQHF
j_gene: TRBJ2-3; v_gene: TRBV6-2/TRBV6-3; CDR3aa: CASRSNILGLGTDTQYF
j_gene: TRBJ1-1; v_gene: TRBV9; CDR3aa: CASSISGGSTEAFF
j_gene: TRBJ1-1; v_gene: TRBV4-3; CDR3aa: CASSQGTNTEAFF
j_gene: TRBJ1-2; v_gene: TRBV6-4; CDR3aa: CASSAGTGGAGYTF
j_gene: TRBJ2-1; v_gene: TRBV7-3; CDR3aa: CASRGSGTGNYNEQFF
j_gene: TRBJ2-7; v_gene: TRBV27; CDR3aa: CASRNPGGTYEQYF
j_gene: TRBJ1-2; v_gene: TRBV29-1; CDR3aa: CSVTGTELLYGYTF
j_gene: TRBJ1-2; v_gene: TRBV29-1; CDR3aa: CSVRVEANYGYTF
j_gene: TRBJ2-6; v_gene: TRBV5-1; CDR3aa: CASSLETTDSGANVLTF
j_gene: TRBJ2-1; v_gene: TRBV28; CDR3aa: CASSLQREGMEGFF
j_gene: TRBJ2-1; v_gene: TRBV29-1; CDR3aa: CSVTRTSGMSSYNEQFF